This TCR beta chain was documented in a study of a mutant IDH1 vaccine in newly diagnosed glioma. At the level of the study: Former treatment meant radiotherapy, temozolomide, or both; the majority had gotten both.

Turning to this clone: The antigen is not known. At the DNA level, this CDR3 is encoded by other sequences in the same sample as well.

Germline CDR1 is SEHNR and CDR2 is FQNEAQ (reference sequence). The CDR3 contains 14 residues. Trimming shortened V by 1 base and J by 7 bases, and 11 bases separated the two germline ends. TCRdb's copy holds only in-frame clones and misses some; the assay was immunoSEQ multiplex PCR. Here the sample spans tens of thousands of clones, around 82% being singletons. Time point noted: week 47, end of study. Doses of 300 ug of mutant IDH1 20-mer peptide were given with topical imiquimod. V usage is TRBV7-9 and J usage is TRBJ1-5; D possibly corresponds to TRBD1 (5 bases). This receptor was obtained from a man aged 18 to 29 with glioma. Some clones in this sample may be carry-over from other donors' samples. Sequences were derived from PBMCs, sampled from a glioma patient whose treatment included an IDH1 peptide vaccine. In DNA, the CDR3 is TGTGCCAGCAGCTTAGGGGGTCGGGGGCAGCCCCAGCATTTT. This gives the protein CASSLGGRGQPQHF.